Each of the 8 T cell receptor beta chains below was sequenced from the same sample in a study of blood T cell repertoires in COVID-19. Assay used: immunoSEQ multiplex PCR; TCRdb lists only in-frame clones, some missing. The table has 160,000 or so clones, around 84% seen once. Sequencing was carried out using PBMCs or T cells enriched from blood (not recorded which). These receptors were collected from a middle-aged man who had recovered from COVID-19.

This clone turned up a few times. The rearrangement joins TRBV7-6 to TRBJ1-2; 10 bases match TRBD1. With 1 base clipped from V and 8 bases from J, the junction kept 10 bases outside the gene matches. Germline-derived CDR1 and CDR2 are SGHVS and FNYEAQ. The CDR3 consists of 16 residues. CDR3 residues: CASSLDDRGPNWGYTF. For the CDR3, the DNA is TGTGCCAGCAGCTTAGACGACAGGGGGCCCAATTGGGGCTACACCTTC.

This chain connects TRBV9 to TRBJ2-1, with a possible D match to TRBD2 (5 bases). CDR1 and CDR2 (germline): SGDLS, YYNGEE. The length of the CDR3 is 19 residues. Trimming removed 3 bases from V and 1 base from J, with 23 bases in between. Here the CDR3 reads CASSGVPRSRALSYNEQFF. The CDR3 DNA follows: TGTGCCAGCAGCGGAGTCCCGAGGTCGCGGGCCCTATCCTACAATGAGCAGTTCTTC.

The chain uses TRBV3-1 (or the pseudogene TRBV3-2) and TRBJ1-6; 7 bases agree with TRBD1. The CDR3 is 16 amino acids. The V and J ends lost 3 bases and 7 bases, in that order; junction bases with no gene match: 9. Germline values: CDR1 LGHDT, CDR2 YNNKEL (reference sequence). The CDR3 here is CASSHPQGSWNSPLHF. In nucleotides, the CDR3 is TGTGCCAGCAGCCACCCACAGGGGTCGTGGAATTCACCCCTCCACTTT.

This chain links TRBV19 with TRBJ2-6; the D gene is possibly TRBD2 (6 bases). V was trimmed by 7 bases and J by 2 bases, leaving 9 bases between them. This CDR3 region has 14 residues. Per the germline V gene, CDR1 is LNHDA and CDR2 is SQIVND (reference sequence). The CDR3 sequence is CASIGGAGANVLTF. The CDR3, as DNA: TGTGCCAGTATAGGAGGGGCTGGGGCCAACGTCCTGACTTTC. Variable domain in full (rest from reference TRBV19 and TRBJ2-6): DGGITQSPKYLFRKEGQNVTLSCEQNLNHDAMYWYRQDPGQGLRLIYYSQIVNDFQKGDIAEGYSVSREKKESFPLTVTSAQKNPTAFYLCASIGGAGANVLTFGAGSRLTVL.

This chain connects TRBV24-1 to TRBJ2-1; 10 nucleotides agree with TRBD1. This CDR3 has 12 residues. J gave up 14 bases and V 5 bases, and 5 bases lay outside the gene matches. The germline V gene has CDR1 KGHDR and CDR2 SFDVKD. The CDR3: CATSGKDRGEFF. The CDR3 nucleotides read TGTGCCACCAGTGGTAAGGACAGGGGGGAGTTCTTC.

The chain couples TRBV30 to TRBJ2-3, with TRBD2 matching over 9 bases. This CDR3 is 16 amino acids long. V shed 3 bases and J 7 bases; nucleotides not matched to a gene: 14. Germline V gives CDR1 GTSNPN, CDR2 SVGIG (reference sequence). This CDR3 reads CAWRRPGGGGLYTQYF. The DNA of the CDR3 is TGTGCCTGGAGGCGACCAGGCGGGGGGGGATTGTATACGCAGTATTTT.

This clone has just one count. The genes are TRBV7-3 and TRBJ1-3; D is possibly TRBD1 (6 bases). With 9 bases removed from V and 4 bases from J, the gap between germline ends came to 16 bases. Germline CDR1 is SGHTA and CDR2 is FQGTGA. This CDR3 is 14 amino acids long. This CDR3 is CASETGTLGNTIYF. The CDR3 bases are TGTGCCAGTGAAACCGGGACATTAGGAAACACCATATATTTT.

The gene calls are TRBV29-1 and TRBJ2-2, with 7 bases identical to TRBD2. J lost 2 bases, V lost 6 bases, and 9 bases had no gene match. CDR1 is SQVTM, CDR2 ANQGSEA, per germline. CDR3 length: 15 amino acids. The DNA for the CDR3 is TGCAGCGTAGATGGGTCGGGGGGAAACACCGGGGAGCTGTTTTTT. It specifies CSVDGSGGNTGELFF.